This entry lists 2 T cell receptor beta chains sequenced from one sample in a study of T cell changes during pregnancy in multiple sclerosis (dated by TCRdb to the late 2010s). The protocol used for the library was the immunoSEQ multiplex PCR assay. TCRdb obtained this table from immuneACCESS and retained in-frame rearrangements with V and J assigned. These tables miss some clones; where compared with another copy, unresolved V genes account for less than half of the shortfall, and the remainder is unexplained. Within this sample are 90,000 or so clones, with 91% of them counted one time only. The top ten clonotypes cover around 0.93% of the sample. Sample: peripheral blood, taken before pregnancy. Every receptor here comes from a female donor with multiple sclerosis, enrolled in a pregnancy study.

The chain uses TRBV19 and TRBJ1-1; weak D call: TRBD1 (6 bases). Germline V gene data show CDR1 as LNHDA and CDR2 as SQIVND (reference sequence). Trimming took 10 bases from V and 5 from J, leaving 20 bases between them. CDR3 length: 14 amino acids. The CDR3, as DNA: TGTGCCACCATCCCCCCAGGGGATGTGACTGAAGCTTTCTTT. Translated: CATIPPGDVTEAFF.

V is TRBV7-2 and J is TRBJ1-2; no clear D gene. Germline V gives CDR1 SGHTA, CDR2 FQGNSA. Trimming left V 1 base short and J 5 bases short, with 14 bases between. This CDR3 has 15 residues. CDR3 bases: TGTGCCAGCAGCTTAGATGGCAGAGGCGTTTATGGCTACACCTTC. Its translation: CASSLDGRGVYGYTF.